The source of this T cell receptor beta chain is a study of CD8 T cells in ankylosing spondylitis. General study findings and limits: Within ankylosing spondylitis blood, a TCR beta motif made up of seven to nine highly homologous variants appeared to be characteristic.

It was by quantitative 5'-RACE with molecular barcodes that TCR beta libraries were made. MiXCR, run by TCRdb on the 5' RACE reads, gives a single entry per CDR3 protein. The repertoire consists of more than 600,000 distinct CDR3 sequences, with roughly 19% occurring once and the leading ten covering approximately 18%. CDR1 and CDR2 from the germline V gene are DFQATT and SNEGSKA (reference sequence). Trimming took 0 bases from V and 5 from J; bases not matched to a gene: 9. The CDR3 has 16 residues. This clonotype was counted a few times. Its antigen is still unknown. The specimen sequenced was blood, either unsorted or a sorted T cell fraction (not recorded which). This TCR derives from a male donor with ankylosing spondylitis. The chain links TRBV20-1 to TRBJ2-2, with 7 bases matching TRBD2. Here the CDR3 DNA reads TGCAGTGCTAGAGATGTCCTAGCGGAGAGGACCGGGGAGCTGTTTTTT. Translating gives CSARDVLAERTGELFF.